The 28 T cell receptor beta chains reported below all come from one sample, sequenced in a study of prognosis after radiotherapy for stage I lung cancer. By two-round multiplex PCR, the TCR beta CDR3 was amplified from genomic DNA. Every TRBV and TRBJ gene had its own specific primer in first-round PCR. TCRdb fed the multiplex PCR reads into MiXCR, producing one record per CDR3 protein. This table holds fewer than 15,000 distinct CDR3 sequences, 47% found once. This specimen was PBMCs, taken before or after stereotactic body radiation therapy (not recorded which). These receptors were collected from a donor over 45 with non-small cell lung cancer.

By sample share, this clonotype is medium-sized. The chain employs TRBV6-5 and TRBJ2-2; D tentatively fits TRBD1 or TRBD2 (5 bases each). The V gene lost 1 base and the J gene lost 5 bases, with 11 bases spanning the gap. This CDR3 region has 15 residues. CDR1 and CDR2 (germline): MNHEY, SVGAGI. The CDR3 region is CASSYLSGATGELFF. The CDR3 DNA reads as TGTGCCAGCAGTTACTTATCCGGGGCTACCGGGGAGCTGTTTTTT.

This chain uses TRBV20-1 with TRBJ2-3, with 11 bases matching TRBD2. With 3 bases clipped from V and 4 bases from J, the junction kept 9 bases outside the gene matches. Germline loops: CDR1 DFQATT, CDR2 SNEGSKA (reference sequence). The CDR3 extends over 16 amino acids. This CDR3 reads CSASRTSGSRPDTQYF. The CDR3 nucleotides are TGCAGTGCTAGCCGTACTAGCGGGAGTCGGCCAGATACGCAGTATTTT.

This rearrangement joins TRBV20-1 to TRBJ2-1, with D possibly TRBD2 on 6 matching bases. The CDR3 extends over 15 amino acids. The V end lost 3 bases, the J end lost 0 bases, and 12 bases lay between the germline ends. CDR1 DFQATT and CDR2 SNEGSKA come from the germline V gene (reference sequence). This CDR3 is CSASPVTSSYNEQFF. DNA of the CDR3: TGCAGTGCTAGTCCGGTGACTAGCTCCTACAATGAGCAGTTCTTC.

This clonotype is labeled medium-sized (0.01 to 0.1%). The chain recombines TRBV5-1 with TRBJ2-2, with TRBD2 as a possible D gene (5 bases). Between the trimmed V and J ends, which lost 3 bases and 7 bases, there was a span of 10 bases. The CDR3 sequence is 13 residues long. Per the germline V gene, CDR1 is SGHRS and CDR2 is YFSETQ. Here the CDR3 DNA reads TGCGCCAGCAGCTCGGACGGGAACGGGGAGCTGTTTTTT. This translates into CASSSDGNGELFF.

The J gene is TRBJ2-1, the V gene TRBV6-1, with 15 bases aligning to TRBD2. V shed 2 bases and J 14 bases; nucleotides not matched to a gene: 16. CDR1 is MNHNS, CDR2 SASEGT, per germline. The CDR3 spans 18 residues. CDR3 nucleotide sequence: TGTGCCAGCAGTGAATCGGCGGGGGCATCCGGGACTAGCGGGAGGAAGTTCTTC. It specifies CASSESAGASGTSGRKFF.

This clonotype was counted ten times or more. The chain recombines TRBV18 with TRBJ2-2, with TRBD2 as a possible D gene (6 bases). CDR1 is KGHSH, CDR2 LQKENI, per germline. Trimming stripped 6 bases from V and 2 bases from J, with 19 bases between. The CDR3 covers 17 residues. The CDR3 region has the DNA TGTGCCAGCTCCCCTACCCAATTCGGACTAAACACCGGGGAGCTGTTTTTT. Its protein is CASSPTQFGLNTGELFF.

This clonotype was found once. The rearrangement joins TRBV7-2 to TRBJ1-6; no clear D gene. The V and J ends lost 4 bases and 4 bases respectively, with 11 bases between them. The germline CDR1 and CDR2 sequences are SGHTA and FQGNSA. The CDR3 loop spans 15 amino acids. The CDR3 is CASSSLSGYNSPLHF. CDR3 bases: TGTGCCAGCAGCTCACTATCGGGTTATAATTCACCCCTCCACTTT.

This chain joins TRBV20-1 and TRBJ1-5; D is perhaps TRBD1 (5 bases). The germline gives CDR1 DFQATT, CDR2 SNEGSKA (reference sequence). V shed 1 base and J shed 3 bases, with 16 bases lying between them. The CDR3 is 16 residues long. The CDR3 sequence: CSARVRGTAYNQPQHF. CDR3 in DNA: TGCAGTGCTAGAGTGCGCGGGACGGCGTACAATCAGCCCCAGCATTTT.

This clonotype occurred a few times. The chain links TRBV20-1 to TRBJ1-2; D call uncertain. With 1 base removed from V and 8 bases from J, the gap between germline ends came to 17 bases. The CDR3 has 14 residues. Germline CDR1 DFQATT, CDR2 SNEGSKA (reference sequence). The CDR3 spells CSARADGGAMGYTF. In nucleotides, the CDR3 is TGCAGTGCTAGAGCGGACGGAGGAGCTATGGGCTACACCTTC.

This chain connects TRBV30 to TRBJ2-2; D unclear. The CDR3 is made up of 12 amino acids. CDR1 and CDR2 from the germline V gene are GTSNPN and SVGIG (reference sequence). Trimming took off 2 bases at V and 3 bases at J, with 4 bases between the two ends. Here the CDR3 reads CAWSSYTGELFF. The CDR3 DNA is TGTGCCTGGAGTTCTTACACCGGGGAGCTGTTTTTT.

This clonotype occurred a few times. The genes are TRBV12-3 or TRBV12-4 and TRBJ2-6; unclear D gene. The length of the CDR3 is 14 residues. Trimming shortened V by 6 bases and J by 0 bases, and 6 bases separated the two germline ends. As DNA, the CDR3 is TGTGCCAGCAGAACAACCTCTGGGGCCAACGTCCTGACTTTC. It codes for CASRTTSGANVLTF.

The rearrangement links TRBV24-1 to TRBJ1-5; tentative D call: TRBD1 (5 bases). The V gene lost 2 bases and the J gene lost 2 bases, with 12 bases spanning the gap. CDR3 length: 16 amino acids. Looked up from germline, CDR1 is KGHDR and CDR2 is SFDVKD. This CDR3 reads CATSDSGTGGNQPQHF. The CDR3 nucleotides read TGTGCCACCAGTGATTCCGGGACCGGGGGCAATCAGCCCCAGCATTTT.

This clonotype was counted a single time. A far bigger clonotype differs at one base, so this is likely a read error. The rearrangement uses TRBV20-1 and TRBJ2-1, with TRBD1 identical over 8 bases. The CDR3 totals 15 residues. The germline gives CDR1 DFQATT, CDR2 SNEGSKA (reference sequence). V lost 6 bases, J lost 10 bases, and 17 bases stayed unmatched. CDR3 sequence reads: CSAPLRTGNSYEQFF. The CDR3 coding sequence is TGCAGTGCCCCCCTCCGGACAGGGAACTCCTACGAGCAGTTCTTC.

As for this clonotype: A far larger clone is one nucleotide away, so this likely arose from a read error. The chain carries TRBV6-1 and TRBJ2-1, with D perhaps matching TRBD1 (5 bases). The J call is doubtful: the DNA matches TRBJ2-7 better. Germline V gives CDR1 MNHNS, CDR2 SASEGT. The length of the CDR3 is 16 residues. In DNA, the CDR3 is TGTGCCAGCAGTTACCCCCGACATGGGGCAATCTACGAGCAGTACTTC. Its protein is CASSYPRHGAIYEQYF.

This sequence joins TRBV7-8 and TRBJ1-5; 8 nucleotides match TRBD1. The V segment lost 0 bases and the J segment 6 bases; nucleotides outside the gene matches: 4. This CDR3 is 15 amino acids long. Germline V gene lookup returns CDR1 SGHVS and CDR2 FQNEAQ. This chain's CDR3 is CASSLAGQVSQPQHF. CDR3 coding DNA: TGTGCCAGCAGCTTAGCGGGACAGGTCTCTCAGCCCCAGCATTTT.

The chain employs TRBV4-1 and TRBJ1-1; D not resolved. This CDR3 spans 13 amino acids. Germline lookup yields CDR1 MGHRA and CDR2 YSYEKL. Trimming pared 6 bases from V and 6 bases from J, leaving 14 bases between. For the CDR3, the DNA is TGCGCCAGCAGTGAAAGGGAGCGGGCTGAAGCTTTCTTT. Its translation: CASSERERAEAFF.

This clonotype has only one observation. This chain connects TRBV11-3 to TRBJ2-2, with 13 positions matching TRBD2. This CDR3 has 16 amino acids. Germline CDR1 is SGHNT and CDR2 is YENEEA. J gave up 6 bases and V 5 bases, and 6 bases lay outside the gene matches. CDR3 region: CASSRGLAGRSGELFF. CDR3 sequence (DNA): TGTGCCAGCAGCCGGGGACTAGCGGGACGGTCCGGGGAGCTGTTTTTT.

A note on this clonotype: Germline and junction disagree at one end, which may indicate a read error. CDR3 in amino acids: CASSDGLAPDTQYF. In DNA form, the CDR3 reads TGTGCCAGCAGCGATGGACTAGCCCCCGATACTCAGTATTTT. The V gene is TRBV2, the J gene TRBJ2-3, with TRBD2 matching 8 bases. The CDR3 covers 14 residues. Germline values: CDR1 SNHLY, CDR2 FYNNEI.

This clonotype is judged medium-sized (0.01 to 0.1%). The genes are TRBV5-1 and TRBJ2-7; 7 bases map to TRBD1. This CDR3 has 16 residues. The germline V gene has CDR1 SGHRS and CDR2 YFSETQ. V lost 4 bases, J lost 0 bases, and 10 bases stayed unmatched. This CDR3 reads CASSTSRQGSSYEQYF. The DNA of the CDR3 is TGCGCCAGCAGCACCTCCCGACAGGGCAGCTCCTACGAGCAGTACTTC.

This clonotype was found once. CDR3 DNA sequence: TGTGCCAGCAGTGACTCTGGCGGGAGGGGTTACAATGAGCAGTTCTTC. Protein product: CASSDSGGRGYNEQFF. The rearrangement links TRBV6-4 to TRBJ2-1, with 9 bases matching TRBD2. V shed 0 bases and J 4 bases; nucleotides not matched to a gene: 4. This CDR3 contains 16 residues. Germline assignment: CDR1 MRHNA and CDR2 SNTAGT.

This clonotype was detected once. This may arise from a read error, as a much more abundant clone is one base away. J is TRBJ2-1 and V is TRBV12-3 or TRBV12-4; TRBD2 matches at 8 bases. This CDR3 comprises 14 residues. The ends lost 9 bases at V and 12 bases at J; junction bases unmatched: 16. The CDR3 DNA is TGTGCCAGGCCAGCGGGAGACGGGGTAAGGCGGCAGTTCTTC. This encodes CARPAGDGVRRQFF.

Note on this clonotype: At one end, the junction sequence differs from germline, possibly due to a read error. The chain recombines TRBV6-1 with TRBJ1-1; D uncertain. CDR1 is MNHNS, CDR2 SASEGT, per germline. The CDR3 is made up of 12 amino acids. The CDR3 region has the DNA TGTGCCAGCGTAGAGGTGGATACTCAAGCTCTCTTT. It encodes CASVEVDTQALF.

This clonotype was observed at least ten times. One base away lies a much larger clone, so this may be a sequencing read error. Here the CDR3 omits its conserved ending phenylalanine or tryptophan, so a read error is the likely source. The chain couples TRBV2 to TRBJ1-6; D not certain. Germline CDR1 and CDR2: SNHLY and FYNNEI. Between the trimmed V and J ends, which lost 6 bases and 4 bases, there was a span of 4 bases. This CDR3 contains 12 residues. The CDR3: CASRLYNSPLHL. DNA of the CDR3: TGTGCCAGCAGGTTATATAATTCACCCCTCCACCTT.

This clonotype showed up just a few times. The chain recombines TRBV7-2 with TRBJ2-2; 7 bases line up with TRBD2. CDR1 and CDR2 from the germline V gene are SGHTA and FQGNSA. Trimming at V came to 5 bases and at J to 5 bases, leaving 2 bases not matched to a gene. There are 13 residues in the CDR3. In DNA, the CDR3 is TGTGCCAGCAGCCGACTAGCAACCGGGGAGCTGTTTTTT. It encodes CASSRLATGELFF.

V gene TRBV6-1 combines with J gene TRBJ2-7; unclear D gene. V dropped 5 bases and J dropped 8 bases, with 13 bases sitting between them. The CDR3 runs 12 residues. Germline V gene data show CDR1 as MNHNS and CDR2 as SASEGT. CDR3: CASSIGFYKQYF. CDR3 in DNA: TGTGCCAGCAGTATAGGGTTTTACAAGCAGTACTTC.

Worth noting for this clonotype: The junction and the germline gene differ at one end; a read error may be behind it. This sequence joins TRBV7-9 and TRBJ2-1; 7 bases align to TRBD2. The CDR3 covers 17 residues. The germline CDR1 and CDR2 sequences are SEHNR and FQNEAQ (reference sequence). This chain's CDR3 is CASSLALLAEAYSEQFF. As DNA, the CDR3 is TGTGCCAGCAGCTTAGCGCTCCTAGCGGAAGCCTACAGTGAGCAGTTCTTC.

Ten or more counts support this clonotype. The chain links TRBV11-2 to TRBJ2-4; 7 bases are shared with TRBD2. V lost 5 bases and J lost 3; bases outside the gene matches: 7. The CDR3 consists of 15 residues. Germline loops: CDR1 SGHAT, CDR2 FQNNGV. For the CDR3, the DNA is TGTGCCAGCAGCCACGGGGGGTTCAACAAAAACATTCAGTACTTC. It is translated as CASSHGGFNKNIQYF.

Details on this clonotype: A read error is possible here, since a much larger clone lies one base away. CDR3 loop: CASSLAEFCETQYF. The CDR3, as DNA: TGTGCCAGCAGCCTAGCGGAGTTTTGCGAGACCCAGTACTTC. The rearrangement links TRBV5-4 to TRBJ2-5; 7 bases fit TRBD2. The V and J ends lost 4 bases and 5 bases, in that order; junction bases with no gene match: 8. The V gene's germline CDR1 is SGHNT and CDR2 YYREEE (reference sequence). The CDR3 is 14 amino acids.